These 27 T cell receptor beta chains were all obtained from the same sample, sequenced in a study of T cells in Graves' hyperthyroidism and ophthalmopathy. The CDR3 regions of TCR beta were amplified from RNA transcripts. When the TCR CDR3 underwent first-round RT-PCR, the HTBI primer set was used. In TCRdb, the multiplex PCR reads were re-called with MiXCR into one record per CDR3 protein. The repertoire holds under 550,000 distinct CDR3 sequences, with around 15% as singletons. Sample: blood. Receptor source: a woman between 18 and 29 years old with Graves' hyperthyroidism.

This clonotype was seen ten or more times. The chain is built from TRBV3-1 and TRBJ2-4; the D is unclear. Deletions cut 4 bases from V and 1 base from J, with 8 bases between. The CDR3 loop spans 14 amino acids. Germline V gene data show CDR1 as LGHDT and CDR2 as YNNKEL (reference sequence). The CDR3: CASSLEAAKNIQYF. The CDR3 nucleotides are TGTGCCAGCAGCCTAGAGGCGGCCAAAAACATTCAGTACTTC.

This clonotype was observed at least ten times. In nucleotides, the CDR3 is TGTGCCAGCAGCCCAATTACCGGGACTAGCGGGAGTCTTAGGTACGAGCAGTACTTC. This codes for CASSPITGTSGSLRYEQYF. This chain links TRBV11-2 with TRBJ2-7, with 14 positions matching TRBD2. Germline CDR1 SGHAT, CDR2 FQNNGV. V shed 5 bases, J shed 4 bases, and the junction held 16 bases outside the gene matches. The CDR3 sequence is 19 residues long.

This CDR3 reads CASSDGGEFSEQYF. The CDR3 DNA sequence: TGTGCCAGCAGTGATGGTGGGGAGTTCAGCGAGCAGTACTTC. The chain combines TRBV6-1 with TRBJ2-7, with D possibly being TRBD2 (5 bases). CDR1 MNHNS and CDR2 SASEGT come from the germline V gene. The CDR3 length is 14 residues. The V gene lost 3 bases and the J gene lost 6 bases, with 15 bases spanning the gap.

This clonotype was recorded at least ten times. The rearrangement joins TRBV19 to TRBJ2-1, with 8 bases that match TRBD2. This CDR3 is 15 amino acids long. Germline trimming cut 5 bases from V and 2 bases from J; bases unmatched to any gene: 5. CDR1 LNHDA and CDR2 SQIVND come from the germline V gene (reference sequence). The CDR3 reads CASSGGLVPYNEQFF. The CDR3 DNA is TGTGCCAGTAGTGGGGGACTAGTCCCCTACAATGAGCAGTTCTTC.

The chain employs TRBV19 and TRBJ2-4; tentative D call: TRBD1 (5 bases). The V end was cut by 1 base, the J end by 2 bases, with 15 bases between. The germline CDR1 and CDR2 sequences are LNHDA and SQIVND (reference sequence). The CDR3 runs to 17 residues. The CDR3 DNA reads as TGTGCCAGTAGTATAGCCCCCCCCGCAGGGTCCAAAAACATTCAGTACTTC. Translating gives CASSIAPPAGSKNIQYF.

This clonotype has a count of ten or more. The genes are TRBV11-2 and TRBJ1-1; the D is unclear. Germline loops: CDR1 SGHAT, CDR2 FQNNGV. V lost 3 bases, J lost 1 base, and 12 bases lay in between. The CDR3 is 15 residues long. The CDR3 region has the DNA TGTGCCAGCAGCTTCAGCGATACAAGGAACACTGAAGCTTTCTTT. This sequence encodes CASSFSDTRNTEAFF.

This clonotype was counted many times. This rearrangement joins TRBV28 to TRBJ1-4, with D possibly matching TRBD1 (5 bases). Germline CDR1 MDHEN, CDR2 SYDVKM. This CDR3 spans 13 amino acids. V lost 4 bases to trimming and J lost 5 bases, with 8 bases between them. The CDR3 loop reads CASSWGRNEKLFF. CDR3 bases: TGTGCCAGCAGTTGGGGGAGAAATGAAAAACTGTTTTTT.

There are a few counts of this clonotype. The rearrangement joins TRBV28 to TRBJ1-2; 9 nucleotides agree with TRBD1. CDR3 size: 16 residues. Germline V gives CDR1 MDHEN, CDR2 SYDVKM. Trimming at V came to 6 bases and at J to 2 bases, leaving 10 bases not matched to a gene. CDR3 sequence reads: CASSTSGTGRNYGYTF. Here the CDR3 DNA reads TGTGCCAGCAGCACCTCCGGGACAGGGCGGAACTATGGCTACACCTTC.

This clonotype was counted only a few times. The chain has TRBV3-1 and TRBJ2-7; D may be TRBD1 or TRBD2 (5 bases each). Germline values: CDR1 LGHDT, CDR2 YNNKEL (reference sequence). The CDR3 length is 13 residues. V was cut by 1 base and J by 6 bases, with 10 bases left in between. CDR3 region: CASSQVNGGEQYF. CDR3 DNA sequence: TGTGCCAGCAGCCAAGTTAATGGGGGCGAGCAGTACTTC.

This clonotype occurred many times. V gene TRBV24-1 combines with J gene TRBJ1-5; D ambiguous. The ends were cut back, 3 bases at V and 2 bases at J, with 10 bases in the middle. Per the germline V gene, CDR1 is KGHDR and CDR2 is SFDVKD. The CDR3 length is 15 residues. The CDR3 reads CATSDRNGGNQPQHF. CDR3 coding DNA: TGTGCCACCAGTGATAGAAATGGGGGCAATCAGCCCCAGCATTTT.

This clonotype came up many times. The J gene is TRBJ2-1, the V gene TRBV28; 8 bases align to TRBD1. Germline lookup yields CDR1 MDHEN and CDR2 SYDVKM. There are 16 residues in the CDR3. V lost 3 bases and J lost 3; bases outside the gene matches: 7. The CDR3 coding sequence is TGTGCCAGCAGTTTCCGACAGGGGAAAATCTACAATGAGCAGTTCTTC. The encoded protein is CASSFRQGKIYNEQFF.

This clonotype was recorded many times. The genes are TRBV20-1 and TRBJ2-1; D tentatively reads TRBD1 or TRBD2 (5 bases each). Germline V CDR1 and CDR2: DFQATT, SNEGSKA (reference sequence). The length of the CDR3 is 15 residues. Trimming stripped 1 base from V and 9 bases from J, with 19 bases between. CDR3 sequence (DNA): TGCAGTGCTAGAGGCCGGGGCTCGTTTGGGGGTGAGCAGTTCTTC. As protein: CSARGRGSFGGEQFF.

As to this clonotype: Given a much more abundant clone one base away, this may be a read error. The chain employs TRBV6-1 and TRBJ2-7, with D unclear. CDR3 size: 14 residues. The germline gives CDR1 MNHNS, CDR2 SASEGT. Trimming removed 6 bases from V and 7 bases from J, with 19 bases in between. The CDR3 nucleotides are TGTGCCAGCAGCTCCCCTGGGGTGAGCAATGAGCAGTACTTC. This codes for CASSSPGVSNEQYF.

At least ten counts were recorded for this clonotype. The chain employs TRBV12-3 or TRBV12-4 and TRBJ1-5; 7 nucleotides agree with TRBD1. This CDR3 contains 15 residues. V trimming: 6 bases; J trimming: 3 bases; junction bases outside the gene matches: 8. The CDR3 sequence: CASRRDSGTNQPQHF. The CDR3, as DNA: TGTGCCAGCAGGCGGGACAGCGGTACCAATCAGCCCCAGCATTTT.

This clonotype is medium-sized by share. The rearrangement joins TRBV7-2 to TRBJ2-1; 7 positions agree with TRBD2. CDR3 length: 13 residues. V shed 2 bases, J shed 13 bases, and the junction held 8 bases outside the gene matches. Germline loops: CDR1 SGHTA, CDR2 FQGNSA. CDR3 sequence reads: CASSLTSGTIQFF. The CDR3 bases are TGTGCCAGCAGCTTAACCTCCGGGACTATACAGTTCTTC.

The sample holds many counts of this clonotype. J is TRBJ1-2 and V is TRBV3-1, with D possibly TRBD1 on 6 matching bases. The V gene lost 0 bases and the J gene lost 6 bases, with 11 bases spanning the gap. Germline values: CDR1 LGHDT, CDR2 YNNKEL (reference sequence). There are 14 residues in the CDR3. DNA for the CDR3: TGTGCCAGCAGCCAAGACGTGGGGGCTAATGGCTACACCTTC. Its translation is CASSQDVGANGYTF.

Concerning this clonotype: Just one base apart from a much larger clone, this may be a read error. The chain couples TRBV2 to TRBJ1-1; TRBD1 might be the D (6 bases). Germline CDR1 and CDR2: SNHLY and FYNNEI. CDR3 length: 13 residues. Here the CDR3 reads CASSDRGNTEALF. CDR3 sequence (DNA): TGTGCCAGCAGTGACAGGGGTAACACTGAAGCTCTCTTT. The variable domain in full, with the rest retrieved from reference TRBV2 and TRBJ1-1, is EPEVTQTPSHQVTQMGQEVILRCVPISNHLYFYWYRQILGQKVEFLVSFYNNEISEKSEIFDDQFSVERPDGSNFTLKIRSTKLEDSAMYFCASSDRGNTEALFGQGTRLTVV.

This clonotype has at least ten counts. The gene calls are TRBV28 and TRBJ2-7; tentatively, D is TRBD1 (6 bases). The CDR3 is 14 residues long. Germline CDR1 and CDR2: MDHEN and SYDVKM. V was clipped by 5 bases and J by 6 bases, with 17 bases between them. The chain's CDR3 is CASSLSGVLLEQYF. Written as DNA, the CDR3 is TGTGCCAGCAGTCTTTCAGGGGTTTTGCTCGAGCAGTACTTC.

This clonotype came up many times. V gene TRBV6-1 combines with J gene TRBJ2-3, with D possibly matching TRBD1 (7 bases). V was cut by 3 bases and J by 1 base, with 14 bases left in between. This CDR3 spans 16 amino acids. Per germline, CDR1 MNHNS and CDR2 SASEGT. CDR3 sequence reads: CASSDNRGGGTDTQYF. DNA of the CDR3: TGTGCCAGCAGTGACAACAGGGGCGGGGGCACAGATACGCAGTATTTT.

In its sample, this clonotype was seen many times. The chain links TRBV30 to TRBJ1-2; maybe TRBD1 (5 bases). The CDR3 consists of 12 residues. Trimming pared 0 bases from V and 8 bases from J, leaving 10 bases between. Germline V gene sequence: CDR1 GTSNPN, CDR2 SVGIG (reference sequence). CDR3 in amino acids: CAWSVGAYGYTF. As DNA, the CDR3 is TGTGCCTGGAGTGTAGGGGCCTACGGCTACACCTTC.

This clonotype was recorded a few times. This chain connects TRBV20-1 to TRBJ1-1, with TRBD1 as a possible D gene (6 bases). CDR3 length equals 14 residues. Germline CDR1 is DFQATT and CDR2 is SNEGSKA (reference sequence). The germline V and J ends were trimmed by 3 bases and 0 bases, with 11 bases remaining between them. The CDR3 here is CSARGAVMNTEAFF. DNA for the CDR3: TGCAGTGCTAGGGGGGCGGTGATGAACACTGAAGCTTTCTTT.

This clonotype was recorded many times. This chain connects TRBV7-2 to TRBJ2-7, with unresolved D. V lost 3 bases, J lost 3 bases, and 9 bases lay in between. Germline lookup yields CDR1 SGHTA and CDR2 FQGNSA. This CDR3 is built from 13 residues. The CDR3: CASSFLQFYEQYF. The CDR3 nucleotides are TGTGCCAGCAGCTTCCTCCAATTCTACGAGCAGTACTTC.

In this sample, this clonotype turned up many times. The chain links TRBV2 to TRBJ2-1; maybe TRBD1 (6 bases). There are 12 residues in the CDR3. Per the germline V gene, CDR1 is SNHLY and CDR2 is FYNNEI. V was shortened by 8 bases and J by 4 bases, with 9 bases between the two germline ends. The CDR3 protein is CASRTVYNEQFF. The CDR3 DNA is TGTGCCAGCCGGACAGTTTACAATGAGCAGTTCTTC.

This rearrangement joins TRBV20-1 to TRBJ1-5; D is unclear. The length of the CDR3 is 14 residues. Germline CDR1 is DFQATT and CDR2 is SNEGSKA (reference sequence). Deletions cut 3 bases from V and 2 bases from J, with 11 bases between. The CDR3 DNA reads as TGCAGTGCTAGGAGAGTGGGCGGCAATCAGCCCCAGCATTTT. This codes for CSARRVGGNQPQHF.

The rearrangement links TRBV5-4 to TRBJ1-2; D unresolved. The CDR3 is 14 amino acids. Per the germline V gene, CDR1 is SGHNT and CDR2 is YYREEE (reference sequence). V lost 0 bases to trimming and J lost 4 bases, with 10 bases between them. The CDR3 nucleotides read TGTGCCAGCAGCTTGGAAGAAGCCGGCTATGGCTACACCTTC. Residues: CASSLEEAGYGYTF.

The genes are TRBV6-1 and TRBJ2-1; D is undetermined. Germline V gene sequence: CDR1 MNHNS, CDR2 SASEGT. The length of the CDR3 is 12 residues. V was shortened by 7 bases and J by 7 bases, with 11 bases between the two germline ends. The CDR3 sequence is CASTTQRNEQFF. DNA of the CDR3: TGTGCCAGCACAACTCAGAGGAATGAGCAGTTCTTC.

This clonotype was seen many times. V is TRBV10-3 and J is TRBJ1-5, with D perhaps matching TRBD1 (6 bases). This CDR3 has 17 residues. V was pared by 0 bases and J by 0 bases, with 12 bases between. Germline assignment: CDR1 ENHRY and CDR2 SYGVKD. The CDR3 DNA reads as TGTGCCATCAGTGAGTCGGGGGGGCACTATAGCAATCAGCCCCAGCATTTT. Translation gives CAISESGGHYSNQPQHF.